The rows below give T cell receptor beta chains drawn from one sample of a study of PD-L1 blockade in urothelial cancer. Generated by immunoSEQ multiplex PCR, the TCRdb table keeps only in-frame clones and is missing some. The table has about 30,000 clones, over 60% seen once. The sequenced sample was PBMCs, obtained around atezolizumab (anti-PD-L1) treatment. These receptors were obtained from a man in his sixties or seventies with urothelial cancer. CDR3s include the opening cysteine and the closing phenylalanine or tryptophan. A D gene is named only where the DNA matches it firmly. A row's size may be missing; if present it is once, few, many or a size class.

j_call cdr3_length d_call clone_size v_call cdr3_nt cdr3_aa
TRBJ2-7 13 NA NA TRBV18 TGTGCCAGCTCACTTGCCCAGGACTCGGAGCAGTACTTC CASSLAQDSEQYF
TRBJ2-2 17 TRBD2 NA TRBV6-4 TGTGCCAGCAGTGACTCCCAACCGGGACTAGAGCCCGGGGAGCTGTTTTTT CASSDSQPGLEPGELFF
TRBJ2-1 18 TRBD2 few TRBV5-1 TGCGCCAGCAGCTTGGAGAGCGGGAGGACGAGGTCCTACAATGAGCAGTTCTTC CASSLESGRTRSYNEQFF
TRBJ1-4 15 TRBD1 once TRBV6-1 TGTGCCAGCAGTGTTAGGACAGGTCCTAATGAAAAACTGTTTTTT CASSVRTGPNEKLFF
TRBJ1-2 15 NA NA TRBV19 TGTGCCAGTATGAGGAGGTCAAAGACTAACTATGGCTACACCTTC CASMRRSKTNYGYTF
TRBJ2-1 14 TRBD2 NA TRBV7-9 TGTGCCAGCAGCTTAGATCGGGGGGTCAATGAGCAGTTCTTC CASSLDRGVNEQFF
TRBJ2-2 11 NA NA TRBV29-1 TGCAGCGTTGGTAGCACCGGGGAGCTGTTTTTT CSVGSTGELFF
TRBJ1-5 16 TRBD1 NA TRBV7-7 TGTGCTAGCAGCTGGTCCCGGGACAGGTCCAATCAGCCCCAGCATTTT CASSWSRDRSNQPQHF
TRBJ2-5 16 NA NA TRBV5-6 TGTGCCAGCAGCCTCGCCCCGACCGGGGGTCAAGAGACCCAGTACTTC CASSLAPTGGQETQYF
TRBJ2-7 15 NA NA TRBV27 TGTGCCAGCAGTTTAAGAAGGGGGGGTCCCTACGAGCAGTACTTC CASSLRRGGPYEQYF
TRBJ2-2 15 NA NA TRBV7-2 TGTGCCAGCAGCTTAAGTCGGGTGGGCACCGGGGAGCTGTTTTTT CASSLSRVGTGELFF
TRBJ2-7 15 TRBD2 NA TRBV6-6 TGTGCCAGCAGTAATCGACTAGCGGGAGGTCAGGAGCAGTACTTC CASSNRLAGGQEQYF
TRBJ2-5 19 TRBD1 NA TRBV18 TGTGCCAGCTCACCACAAAACCCTGGACAGGGGGCGCCTCGAGAGACCCAGTACTTC CASSPQNPGQGAPRETQYF
TRBJ2-3 14 TRBD2 NA TRBV11-3 TGTGCCAGCAGCTTTGGACTAGCTTCAGATACGCAGTATTTT CASSFGLASDTQYF
TRBJ2-7 13 TRBD1 NA TRBV5-1 TGCGCCAGCATGTCGCAGGGGGCCTACGAGCAGTACTTC CASMSQGAYEQYF
TRBJ2-3 16 TRBD2 NA TRBV4-2 TGTGCCAGCAGCCAAGATAGCCCTAGCGGGAGAGATACGCAGTATTTT CASSQDSPSGRDTQYF
TRBJ1-1 13 NA NA TRBV30 TGTGCCTGGAGTTTTGGTGGGGGGACTGAAGCTTTCTTT CAWSFGGGTEAFF
TRBJ2-3 14 NA NA TRBV5-1 TGCGCCAGCAGCCCCCGGGGTAGCGCAGATACGCAGTATTTT CASSPRGSADTQYF
TRBJ2-3 12 NA NA TRBV2 TGTGCCAGCAGTGAAGCGGGCAATACGCAGTATTTT CASSEAGNTQYF
TRBJ1-6 13 NA few TRBV14 TGTGCCAGTTCAGCGACTCAAAGTTCACCCCTCCACTTT CASSATQSSPLHF